This T cell receptor beta chain was profiled in a study of blood T cells in healthy people across ages. Together with a sample-barcoded 5' primer, a J-beta primer mix was included in a second PCR lasting roughly 7 to 11 cycles. One entry per CDR3 protein, called by TCRdb with MiXCR from the 5' RACE reads. The data hold about 810,000 distinct CDR3 sequences, with 36% observed a single time. This clonotype was counted a few times. Germline V gene sequence: CDR1 SNHLY, CDR2 FYNNEI. This CDR3 spans 13 amino acids. Trimming cost V 1 base and J 5 bases, with 8 bases left between them. The chain is built from TRBV2 and TRBJ1-1; no definite D call. Sequenced material: blood. The receptor was isolated from a young man in good health. CDR3 DNA: TGTGCCAGCAGTGAAGAGGGCCGGACTGAAGCTTTCTTT. Its protein is CASSEEGRTEAFF.